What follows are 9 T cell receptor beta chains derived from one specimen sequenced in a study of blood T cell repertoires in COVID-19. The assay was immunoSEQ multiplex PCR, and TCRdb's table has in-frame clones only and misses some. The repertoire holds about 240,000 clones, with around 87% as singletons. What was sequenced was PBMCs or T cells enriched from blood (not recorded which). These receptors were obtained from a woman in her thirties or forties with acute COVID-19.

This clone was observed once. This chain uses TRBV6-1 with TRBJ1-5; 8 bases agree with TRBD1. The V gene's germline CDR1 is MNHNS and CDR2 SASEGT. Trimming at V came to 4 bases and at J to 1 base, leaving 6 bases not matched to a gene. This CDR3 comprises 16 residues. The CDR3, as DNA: TGTGCCAGCAGTGCGCGACAGGGGATCAGCAATCAGCCCCAGCATTTT. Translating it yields CASSARQGISNQPQHF.

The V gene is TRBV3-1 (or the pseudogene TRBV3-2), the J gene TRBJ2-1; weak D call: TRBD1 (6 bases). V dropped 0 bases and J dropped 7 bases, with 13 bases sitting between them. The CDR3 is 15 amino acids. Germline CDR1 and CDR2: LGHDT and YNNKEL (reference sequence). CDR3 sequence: CASSQDHREGNEQFF. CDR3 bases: TGTGCCAGCAGCCAAGATCACAGGGAAGGTAATGAGCAGTTCTTC.

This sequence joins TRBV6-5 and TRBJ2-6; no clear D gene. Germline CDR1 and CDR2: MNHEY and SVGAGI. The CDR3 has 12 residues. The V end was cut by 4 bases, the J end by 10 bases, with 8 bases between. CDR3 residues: CASSLARNVLTF. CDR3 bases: TGTGCCAGCAGTTTAGCAAGGAACGTCCTGACTTTC.

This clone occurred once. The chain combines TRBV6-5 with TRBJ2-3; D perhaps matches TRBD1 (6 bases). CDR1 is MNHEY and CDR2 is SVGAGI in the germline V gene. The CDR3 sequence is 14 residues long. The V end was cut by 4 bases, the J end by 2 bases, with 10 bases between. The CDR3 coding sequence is TGTGCCAGCAGTTCAGGACAGCACACAGATACGCAGTATTTT. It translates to CASSSGQHTDTQYF.

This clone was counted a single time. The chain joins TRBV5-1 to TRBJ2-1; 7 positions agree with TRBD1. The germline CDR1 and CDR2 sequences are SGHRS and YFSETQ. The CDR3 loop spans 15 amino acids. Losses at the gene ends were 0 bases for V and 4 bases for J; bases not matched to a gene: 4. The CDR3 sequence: CASSLVGTAYNEQFF. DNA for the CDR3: TGCGCCAGCAGCTTGGTCGGGACAGCATACAATGAGCAGTTCTTC.

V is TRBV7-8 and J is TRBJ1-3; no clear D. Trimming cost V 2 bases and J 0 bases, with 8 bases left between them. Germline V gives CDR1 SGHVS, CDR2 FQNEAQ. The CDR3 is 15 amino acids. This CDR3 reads CASSLTVFSGNTIYF. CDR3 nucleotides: TGTGCCAGCAGCTTAACGGTTTTCTCTGGAAACACCATATATTTT.

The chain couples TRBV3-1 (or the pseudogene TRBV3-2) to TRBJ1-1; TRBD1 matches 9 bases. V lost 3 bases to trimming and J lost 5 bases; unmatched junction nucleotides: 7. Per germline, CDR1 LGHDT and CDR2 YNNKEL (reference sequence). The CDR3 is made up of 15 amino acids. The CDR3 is CASSQATGGGTEAFF. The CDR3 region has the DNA TGTGCCAGCAGCCAGGCGACAGGGGGAGGGACTGAAGCTTTCTTT.

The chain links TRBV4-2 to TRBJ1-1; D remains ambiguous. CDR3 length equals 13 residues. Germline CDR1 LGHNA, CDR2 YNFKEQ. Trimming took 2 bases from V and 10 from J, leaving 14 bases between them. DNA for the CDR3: TGTGCCAGCAGCCAACCCCCGGTCCCCGGAGCTTTCTTT. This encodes CASSQPPVPGAFF.

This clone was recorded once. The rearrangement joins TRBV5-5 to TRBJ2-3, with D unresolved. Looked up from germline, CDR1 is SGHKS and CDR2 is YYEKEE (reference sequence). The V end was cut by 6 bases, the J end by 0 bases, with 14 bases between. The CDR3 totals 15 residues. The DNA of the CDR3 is TGTGCCAGCACGCTTCAGAGGCGTAGCACAGATACGCAGTATTTT. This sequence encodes CASTLQRRSTDTQYF.